This TCR beta chain was obtained from a study of blood T cell repertoires in COVID-19. Study details: From T cells, B-cell-depleted T cells, or PBMCs came the material, which was cDNA or gDNA.

Some clones are missing from TCRdb's copy, which holds only in-frame ones; the method was immunoSEQ multiplex PCR. This sample has 60,000 to 80,000 clones, with 85% found just once. Germline V gives CDR1 SGHAT, CDR2 FQNNGV. V lost 5 bases, J lost 3 bases, and 4 bases lay in between. This CDR3 contains 12 residues. In its sample, this clone was seen a few times. The TCR comes from a man aged 45-60 years with acute or convalescent COVID-19. The chain is built from TRBV11-2 and TRBJ2-2; D unclear. Sequencing was carried out using peripheral blood. CDR3 in amino acids: CASSHDTGELFF. The CDR3 DNA is TGTGCCAGCAGCCATGACACCGGGGAGCTGTTTTTT. Filled out from reference TRBV11-2 and TRBJ2-2, the complete variable domain reads EAGVAQSPRYKIIEKRQSVAFWCNPISGHATLYWYQQILGQGPKLLIQFQNNGVVDDSQLPKDRFSAERLKGVDSTLKIQPAKLEDSAVYLCASSHDTGELFFGEGSRLTVL.